A selection of T cell receptor beta chains follows, all from one sample in a study of blood T cell repertoires in COVID-19. Produced via immunoSEQ multiplex PCR; TCRdb's table is partial and in-frame only. The data show hundreds of thousands of clones, about 89% seen once. The sample was peripheral blood. The receptors originated from a woman under 40 with COVID-19, enrolled during active disease. Both conserved end residues are part of each CDR3. A D gene is named only where the DNA matches it firmly. Size is omitted from some rows. Given values are once, few, many or a class for expanded clones.

j_gene: TRBJ2-1
d_gene: TRBD2
abundance: few
v_gene: TRBV9
CDR3aa: CASSVTSGNNEQFF
CDR3nt: TGTGCCAGCAGCGTGACTAGCGGGAACAATGAGCAGTTCTTC

j_gene: TRBJ2-1
d_gene: NA
abundance: NA
v_gene: TRBV3-1/TRBV3-2
CDR3aa: CASSLNNEQFF
CDR3nt: TGTGCCAGCAGCCTTAACAATGAGCAGTTCTTC

j_gene: TRBJ2-1
d_gene: TRBD1
abundance: NA
v_gene: TRBV7-9
CDR3aa: CATLAAGTGIGEQFF
CDR3nt: TGTGCCACCCTCGCCGCCGGGACAGGGATCGGTGAGCAGTTCTTC

j_gene: TRBJ2-2
d_gene: TRBD1
abundance: NA
v_gene: TRBV9
CDR3aa: CASSVQQGAATGELFF
CDR3nt: TGTGCCAGCAGCGTACAACAGGGGGCGGCCACCGGGGAGCTGTTTTTT

j_gene: TRBJ2-7
d_gene: TRBD1
abundance: NA
v_gene: TRBV5-4
CDR3aa: CASTTGTGGGYEQYF
CDR3nt: TGTGCCAGCACTACCGGGACAGGGGGTGGCTACGAGCAGTACTTC

j_gene: TRBJ2-2
d_gene: TRBD2
abundance: NA
v_gene: TRBV4-1
CDR3aa: CASSQVPREGRTGELFF
CDR3nt: TGCGCCAGCAGCCAAGTCCCCCGGGAGGGAAGAACCGGGGAGCTGTTTTTT

j_gene: TRBJ1-2
d_gene: TRBD1
abundance: NA
v_gene: TRBV6-5
CDR3aa: CASSRDRNYGYTF
CDR3nt: TGTGCCAGCAGTCGGGACAGAAACTATGGCTACACCTTC

j_gene: TRBJ2-3
d_gene: NA
abundance: NA
v_gene: TRBV19
CDR3aa: CASSIRPGIDTQYF
CDR3nt: TGTGCCAGTAGTATACGACCAGGTATAGATACGCAGTATTTT

j_gene: TRBJ2-5
d_gene: NA
abundance: NA
v_gene: TRBV3-1/TRBV3-2
CDR3aa: CASSQNGETQYF
CDR3nt: TGTGCCAGCAGCCAAAACGGAGAGACCCAGTACTTC

j_gene: TRBJ2-3
d_gene: TRBD2
abundance: NA
v_gene: TRBV4-2
CDR3aa: CASSQDQGGTKDTDTQYF
CDR3nt: TGTGCCAGCAGCCAAGATCAGGGTGGGACTAAAGACACAGATACGCAGTATTTT

j_gene: TRBJ1-1
d_gene: NA
abundance: NA
v_gene: TRBV6-2/TRBV6-3
CDR3aa: CASSRTGGDTEAFF
CDR3nt: TGTGCCAGCAGCAGAACGGGCGGGGACACTGAAGCTTTCTTT

j_gene: TRBJ2-3
d_gene: NA
abundance: NA
v_gene: TRBV7-2
CDR3aa: CASSRGTDTQYF
CDR3nt: TGTGCCAGCAGCCGGGGCACAGATACGCAGTATTTT

j_gene: TRBJ1-2
d_gene: TRBD1
abundance: NA
v_gene: TRBV9
CDR3aa: CASSVAGGYRGGNGYTF
CDR3nt: TGTGCCAGCAGCGTAGCCGGTGGGTACAGGGGAGGAAATGGCTACACCTTC

j_gene: TRBJ2-2
d_gene: TRBD2
abundance: NA
v_gene: TRBV6-2/TRBV6-3
CDR3aa: CASSYALAGGSGTGELFF
CDR3nt: TGTGCCAGCAGTTACGCGTTAGCGGGAGGGTCTGGCACCGGGGAGCTGTTTTTT

j_gene: TRBJ1-3
d_gene: NA
abundance: NA
v_gene: TRBV7-9
CDR3aa: CASSSPLTGPGNTIYF
CDR3nt: TGTGCCAGCAGCTCTCCCCTCACAGGGCCCGGAAACACCATATATTTT